Listed below are T cell receptor beta chains from one sample, sequenced in a study of blood T cell repertoires in COVID-19. Method: immunoSEQ multiplex PCR; TCRdb's copy keeps in-frame clones and lacks some. Of 200,000 to 250,000 clones listed, about four fifths are singletons. Source material: PBMCs or T cells enriched from blood (not recorded which). The source of these receptors is a woman aged 40-49 years with acute COVID-19. Both conserved end residues are part of each CDR3. The D gene is left open where the match is weak. Part of the rows lack a size; the others show once, few, many or a class for expanded clones.

clone_size	j_call	cdr3_length	v_call	d_call	cdr3_aa	cdr3_nt
NA	TRBJ1-1	13	TRBV5-4	NA	CASSPREETEAFF	TGTGCCAGCAGCCCCAGGGAGGAAACTGAAGCTTTCTTT
NA	TRBJ2-7	11	TRBV20-1	NA	CSARPTYEQYF	TGCAGTGCTAGACCCACCTACGAGCAGTACTTC
once	TRBJ2-5	15	TRBV30	NA	CAWSVTRGRAETQYF	TGTGCCTGGAGTGTAACTAGAGGTCGAGCAGAGACCCAGTACTTC
NA	TRBJ1-4	15	TRBV24-1	NA	CATSESGRGNEKLFF	TGTGCCACCAGTGAATCAGGGAGGGGTAATGAAAAACTGTTTTTT
NA	TRBJ1-3	15	TRBV2	NA	CASSEAGAPGNTIYF	TGTGCCAGCAGTGAAGCAGGGGCGCCCGGAAACACCATATATTTT
NA	TRBJ1-2	16	TRBV30	TRBD1	CAWRGDRRTLNYGYTF	TGTGCCTGGAGGGGGGACAGGAGAACTCTTAACTATGGCTACACCTTC
NA	TRBJ1-4	15	TRBV4-1	NA	CASSRNLATNEKLFF	TGCGCCAGCAGCCGTAACTTGGCAACTAATGAAAAACTGTTTTTT
NA	TRBJ2-7	15	TRBV5-5	TRBD1	CASSTGTGGSYEQYF	TGTGCCAGCAGCACGGGGACAGGGGGCTCCTACGAGCAGTACTTC
once	TRBJ2-1	16	TRBV7-6	NA	CASSFGVTSSYNEQFF	TGTGCCAGCAGCTTCGGAGTCACGAGCTCCTACAATGAGCAGTTCTTC
NA	TRBJ2-2	14	TRBV7-6	NA	CASSTGQNTGELFF	TGTGCCAGCAGCACGGGACAGAACACCGGGGAGCTGTTTTTT
NA	TRBJ1-6	15	TRBV19	TRBD1	CASSISGTGHSPLHF	TGTGCCAGTAGTATATCGGGGACAGGGCATTCACCCCTCCACTTT
NA	TRBJ1-1	16	TRBV4-3	NA	CASSQESQGLNTEAFF	TGCGCCAGCAGCCAAGAATCCCAGGGGCTGAACACTGAAGCTTTCTTT
NA	TRBJ2-1	13	TRBV6-6	NA	CASSYPPEDEQFF	TGTGCCAGCAGTTACCCTCCCGAGGATGAGCAGTTCTTC
NA	TRBJ1-5	14	TRBV30	TRBD1	CAWSVTGGNQPQHF	TGTGCCTGGAGTGTTACAGGGGGCAATCAGCCCCAGCATTTT
NA	TRBJ2-5	16	TRBV15	TRBD2	CATSTGLATYQETQYF	TGTGCCACCAGCACCGGACTAGCGACCTACCAAGAGACCCAGTACTTC
NA	TRBJ1-2	15	TRBV9	NA	CASSAGSLTLYGYTF	TGTGCCAGCAGCGCGGGGTCTTTAACTCTGTATGGCTACACCTTC
NA	TRBJ2-7	13	TRBV5-4	TRBD1	CASREPQGAHEYF	TGTGCCAGCAGGGAACCTCAGGGGGCGCATGAGTACTTC
NA	TRBJ1-4	15	TRBV3-1/TRBV3-2	NA	CASSQDSGVDEKLFF	TGTGCCAGCAGCCAAGATTCAGGGGTGGATGAAAAACTGTTTTTT
few	TRBJ2-2	15	TRBV5-1	TRBD1	CASSLETGGAGELFF	TGCGCCAGCAGCTTGGAGACAGGGGGGGCCGGGGAGCTGTTTTTT
NA	TRBJ1-4	14	TRBV6-5	TRBD1	CASRRDRINEKLFF	TGTGCCAGCAGGAGGGACAGGATAAATGAAAAACTGTTTTTT
NA	TRBJ2-1	20	TRBV11-3	TRBD2	CASSPTRGGTSGSEGDEQFF	TGTGCCAGCAGCCCGACACGGGGAGGGACTAGCGGGAGCGAGGGTGATGAGCAGTTCTTC
NA	TRBJ2-7	14	TRBV11-2	NA	CASSPLRSSYEQYF	TGTGCCAGCAGCCCCCTCCGTAGCTCCTACGAGCAGTACTTC
NA	TRBJ1-6	14	TRBV5-1	NA	CASSFSGRNSPLHF	TGCGCCAGCAGCTTCTCAGGGAGGAATTCACCCCTCCACTTT
NA	TRBJ2-1	14	TRBV19	TRBD1	CASTRQGFYNEQFF	TGTGCCAGTACGCGACAGGGGTTCTACAATGAGCAGTTCTTC
many	TRBJ2-2	14	TRBV10-3	TRBD2	CAISGAGGVGELFF	TGTGCCATCAGTGGCGCGGGAGGGGTCGGGGAGCTGTTTTTT
few	TRBJ1-1	13	TRBV5-1	NA	CASSVESSGEAFF	TGCGCCAGCAGTGTTGAATCTTCGGGGGAAGCTTTCTTT
once	TRBJ1-3	14	TRBV29-1	NA	CSVSSFVSGNTIYF	TGCAGCGTCTCCTCGTTCGTCTCTGGAAACACCATATATTTT
NA	TRBJ1-4	14	TRBV5-1	NA	CASSTTGSNEKLFF	TGCGCCAGCAGCACGACAGGCTCTAATGAAAAACTGTTTTTT
NA	TRBJ1-1	14	TRBV2	TRBD1	CASSGDRLNTEAFF	TGTGCCAGCAGTGGGGACAGACTGAACACTGAAGCTTTCTTT
NA	TRBJ1-2	9	TRBV20-1	NA	CSSDYGYTF	TGCAGTTCGGACTATGGCTACACCTTC
NA	TRBJ1-2	13	TRBV2	TRBD1	CASSPGTGNGYTF	TGTGCCAGCAGCCCCGGGACAGGGAATGGCTACACCTTC
NA	TRBJ2-1	16	TRBV19	TRBD2	CASRSTSGGAYNEQFF	TGTGCCAGTCGCTCCACTAGCGGGGGGGCCTACAATGAGCAGTTCTTC
NA	TRBJ1-6	15	TRBV5-1	TRBD1	CASSPGTGGGSPLHF	TGCGCCAGCAGCCCGGGGACAGGAGGCGGATCACCCCTCCACTTT
NA	TRBJ1-5	16	TRBV6-6	NA	CASSYGARYSNQPQHF	TGTGCCAGCAGTTACGGGGCCAGATATAGCAATCAGCCCCAGCATTTT
NA	TRBJ1-6	13	TRBV30	NA	CAWSVGEVSPLHF	TGTGCCTGGAGTGTAGGGGAGGTTTCACCCCTCCACTTT
NA	TRBJ1-6	14	TRBV5-1	NA	CASSLSRPNSPLHF	TGCGCCAGCAGCTTAAGCAGGCCTAATTCACCCCTCCACTTT
NA	TRBJ2-6	19	TRBV15	TRBD1	CATSRSPPGGAAGANVLTF	TGTGCCACCAGCAGATCTCCGCCAGGGGGCGCGGCTGGGGCCAACGTCCTGACTTTC
NA	TRBJ2-1	16	TRBV2	TRBD2	CASSDSAGGSYNEQFF	TGTGCCAGCAGTGATAGTGCGGGAGGAAGCTACAATGAGCAGTTCTTC
NA	TRBJ2-5	16	TRBV11-2	TRBD2	CASSPTQGAGVETQYF	TGTGCCAGCAGCCCCACGCAGGGAGCGGGGGTAGAGACCCAGTACTTC
NA	TRBJ1-3	17	TRBV18	NA	CASSPPLRGLSGNTIYF	TGTGCCAGCTCACCGCCGCTCAGGGGCCTCTCTGGAAACACCATATATTTT
NA	TRBJ1-2	13	TRBV9	NA	CASSVQSNYGYTF	TGTGCCAGCAGCGTGCAGTCAAACTATGGCTACACCTTC
NA	TRBJ2-1	15	TRBV24-1	TRBD1	CATSDLQGNVNEQFF	TGTGCCACCAGTGATTTACAGGGGAACGTCAATGAGCAGTTCTTC
NA	TRBJ2-1	14	TRBV7-3	TRBD2	CASSPSGGAGEQFF	TGTGCCAGCAGTCCTAGCGGGGGGGCCGGTGAGCAGTTCTTC
few	TRBJ1-1	14	TRBV10-3	NA	CAISSGRSNTEAFF	TGTGCCATCAGCTCCGGTAGGAGTAACACTGAAGCTTTCTTT
NA	TRBJ2-7	14	TRBV6-6	NA	CASSPWGSSYEQYF	TGTGCCAGCAGTCCCTGGGGCAGCTCCTACGAGCAGTACTTC
NA	TRBJ1-6	15	TRBV19	TRBD1	CASSIRDSYNSPLHF	TGTGCCAGTAGTATCCGGGACAGTTATAATTCACCCCTCCACTTT
NA	TRBJ1-2	12	TRBV7-2	NA	CASTLTEFGYTF	TGTGCCAGCACCCTAACAGAATTTGGCTACACCTTC
few	TRBJ2-7	13	TRBV29-1	TRBD2	CSVSGRASYEQYF	TGCAGCGTTAGCGGGAGGGCCTCCTACGAGCAGTACTTC
NA	TRBJ1-2	15	TRBV6-5	NA	CASSYLDTSNYGYTF	TGTGCCAGCAGTTATCTCGACACTTCTAACTATGGCTACACCTTC
NA	TRBJ1-2	16	TRBV25-1	NA	CASSGYRVGANYGYTF	TGTGCCAGCAGTGGCTACAGGGTAGGGGCTAACTATGGCTACACCTTC
NA	TRBJ2-1	16	TRBV7-3	TRBD2	CASSPQTSGSFDEQFF	TGTGCCAGCAGCCCACAGACTAGCGGGAGTTTTGATGAGCAGTTCTTC
NA	TRBJ1-2	16	TRBV6-1	NA	CASREGRLLNHYGYTF	TGTGCCAGTAGAGAAGGCAGGCTCCTCAACCACTATGGCTACACCTTC
once	TRBJ1-1	13	TRBV2	NA	CASNQGYNAEAFF	TGTGCCAGCAACCAGGGTTATAATGCTGAAGCTTTCTTT
NA	TRBJ2-1	16	TRBV3-1/TRBV3-2	TRBD1	CASSGTQGSSYNEQFF	TGTGCCAGCAGCGGAACACAGGGGAGCTCCTACAATGAGCAGTTCTTC
NA	TRBJ2-3	17	TRBV11-2	NA	CASSLGGGPRYTDTQYF	TGTGCCAGCAGCTTAGGGGGGGGGCCTAGGTATACAGATACGCAGTATTTT
NA	TRBJ2-1	17	TRBV23-1	TRBD1	CASSTLIGQESYNEQFF	TGCGCCAGCAGTACTCTTATAGGACAGGAAAGTTACAATGAGCAGTTCTTC
NA	TRBJ2-7	14	TRBV6-5	TRBD1	CASSWTGTTYEQYF	TGTGCCAGCAGTTGGACAGGGACAACCTACGAGCAGTACTTC
NA	TRBJ2-7	12	TRBV10-2	TRBD2	CASRGLAQEQYF	TGCGCCAGCAGGGGACTAGCGCAGGAGCAGTACTTC
NA	TRBJ2-3	16	TRBV4-1	TRBD2	CASSGGGKGTPDTQYF	TGCGCCAGCAGTGGGGGGGGTAAAGGGACCCCAGATACGCAGTATTTT
NA	TRBJ1-6	17	TRBV19	NA	CASSPGTFFDTNSPLHF	TGTGCCAGTAGTCCTGGGACATTTTTCGATACGAATTCACCCCTCCACTTT